The 10 T cell receptor beta chains below were found in one sample sequenced in a study of cytomegalovirus exposure and HLA in healthy donors. Vbeta (60) and Jbeta (13) primers were used in the PCR. Some clones are missing from TCRdb's copy, which holds only in-frame ones; the method was immunoSEQ multiplex PCR. The sample records around 150,000 clones, 88% being singletons. Sequencing was done on a sample of PBMCs. Receptors were obtained from a woman between 40 and 50 years old in good health and CMV-seronegative.

The genes are TRBV11-3 and TRBJ1-1, with D possibly being TRBD1 (5 bases). CDR3 size: 15 residues. V was shortened by 2 bases and J by 1 base, with 11 bases between the two germline ends. CDR1 and CDR2 (germline): SGHNT, YENEEA. The DNA for the CDR3 is TGTGCCAGCAGCTTACCCAGACAGTCGAACACTGAAGCTTTCTTT. Amino acid sequence: CASSLPRQSNTEAFF.

The chain uses TRBV10-3 and TRBJ2-3; the match to TRBD1 covers 8 bases. Germline CDR1 ENHRY, CDR2 SYGVKD. The CDR3 is 15 residues long. The J segment lost 4 bases and the V segment lost 10 bases, leaving 13 bases of the junction unmatched. CDR3 in amino acids: CATLSGTGSSDTQYF. The CDR3 coding sequence is TGTGCCACCCTTTCCGGGACAGGCTCTTCAGATACGCAGTATTTT.

This clone was recorded once. The rearrangement uses TRBV13 and TRBJ2-3; maybe TRBD2 (6 bases). Trimming removed 5 bases from V and 0 bases from J, with 12 bases in between. The CDR3 spans 15 residues. Germline V gene lookup returns CDR1 PRHDT and CDR2 FYEKMQ (reference sequence). Written as DNA, the CDR3 is TGTGCCAGCAGCCCTCGGGGGTTTAGCACAGATACGCAGTATTTT. Protein product: CASSPRGFSTDTQYF.

This chain joins TRBV28 and TRBJ2-7; no clear D. CDR1 and CDR2 from the germline V gene are MDHEN and SYDVKM. The CDR3 spans 13 residues. The V and J ends lost 6 bases and 3 bases respectively, with 12 bases between them. CDR3 nucleotide sequence: TGTGCCAGCAGCCTACCGTTTGGCTACGAGCAGTACTTC. It translates to CASSLPFGYEQYF.

The chain recombines TRBV28 with TRBJ2-5; tentative D call: TRBD2 (7 bases). The CDR3 totals 13 residues. Germline V gene lookup returns CDR1 MDHEN and CDR2 SYDVKM. V was cut by 6 bases and J by 4 bases, with 12 bases left in between. CDR3 residues: CASRGGGRETQYF. CDR3 DNA sequence: TGTGCCAGCAGAGGGGGGGGCCGAGAGACCCAGTACTTC.

CDR3 sequence: CASSPGLAGSYEQYF. CDR3 coding DNA: TGTGCCAGCAGCCCCGGACTAGCGGGGTCCTACGAGCAGTACTTC. This sequence joins TRBV5-4 and TRBJ2-7; 12 bases are shared with TRBD2. The junction had 3 bases not matched to a gene; V was cut back by 4 bases and J by 1 base. CDR3 length: 15 amino acids. Looked up from germline, CDR1 is SGHNT and CDR2 is YYREEE (reference sequence).

V is TRBV11-2 and J is TRBJ1-5, with D maybe TRBD1 (6 bases). The germline V and J ends were trimmed by 5 bases and 4 bases, with 12 bases remaining between them. This CDR3 spans 14 amino acids. The germline V gene has CDR1 SGHAT and CDR2 FQNNGV. Written as DNA, the CDR3 is TGTGCCAGCAGCGCACAGGGAAATAATCAGCCCCAGCATTTT. This encodes CASSAQGNNQPQHF.

This clone was detected only once. This sequence joins TRBV5-6 and TRBJ2-3, with 10 bases lining up with TRBD2. The CDR3 spans 17 residues. The J segment lost 4 bases and the V segment lost 1 base, leaving 9 bases of the junction unmatched. Looked up from germline, CDR1 is SGHDT and CDR2 is YYEEEE. DNA for the CDR3: TGTGCCAGCAGCTTGCGAGCTAGCGGGAGTTTATCAGATACGCAGTATTTT. Its translation is CASSLRASGSLSDTQYF.

As concerns this clone: A read error may account for a junction end that differs from germline. V and J are TRBV9 and TRBJ2-3; 9 bases agree with TRBD1. Germline values: CDR1 SGDLS, CDR2 YYNGEE. The CDR3 has 14 residues. CDR3 nucleotides: TGTGTCAGCAGCCTACAGGGGGCCACAGATACGCAGTATTTT. It translates to CVSSLQGATDTQYF.

The rearrangement uses TRBV5-5 and TRBJ2-5; no definite D call. The V end was cut by 2 bases, the J end by 1 base, with 12 bases between. The length of the CDR3 is 15 residues. The germline gives CDR1 SGHKS, CDR2 YYEKEE (reference sequence). The chain's CDR3 is CASSFSGSAQETQYF. In nucleotides, the CDR3 is TGTGCCAGCAGCTTTTCGGGTTCGGCCCAAGAGACCCAGTACTTC.